These 17 T cell receptor beta chains originate from one sample sequenced in a study of cytomegalovirus exposure and HLA in healthy donors. A multiplex PCR was run with 60 Vbeta primers and 13 Jbeta primers. Using immunoSEQ multiplex PCR, the repertoire was profiled, and TCRdb retains in-frame clones only, with some absent. The sample consists of more than 85,000 clones, around four fifths of them appearing once. Sequenced input: PBMCs. Receptors were obtained from a woman in her thirties or forties in good health and CMV-seropositive.

The gene calls are TRBV18 and TRBJ2-7, with TRBD1 matching over 8 bases. The germline V gene has CDR1 KGHSH and CDR2 LQKENI. This CDR3 is built from 17 residues. The J segment lost 3 bases and the V segment lost 3 bases, leaving 13 bases of the junction unmatched. The CDR3 spells CASSPRKSTGADYEQYF. In DNA form, the CDR3 reads TGTGCCAGCTCACCGAGAAAATCGACAGGGGCCGACTACGAGCAGTACTTC.

The rearrangement links TRBV2 to TRBJ1-1, with D possibly TRBD1 on 6 matching bases. The CDR3 contains 15 residues. Deletions cut 5 bases from V and 1 base from J, with 14 bases between. Germline CDR1 SNHLY, CDR2 FYNNEI. CDR3 amino acids: CASSQQGNANTEAFF. In DNA, the CDR3 is TGTGCCAGCAGTCAACAGGGAAATGCGAACACTGAAGCTTTCTTT.

CDR3: CASSLEGAGEEKLFF. The DNA of the CDR3 is TGCGCCAGCAGCTTGGAAGGCGCAGGGGAGGAAAAACTGTTTTTT. The genes are TRBV5-1 and TRBJ1-4; a weak D match, TRBD1 (6 bases). V gave up 0 bases and J gave up 8 bases, with 14 bases separating them. Germline CDR1 and CDR2: SGHRS and YFSETQ. CDR3 length: 15 residues.

V is TRBV10-3 and J is TRBJ1-2; maybe TRBD1 (6 bases). V was trimmed by 8 bases and J by 3 bases, leaving 22 bases between them. Germline loops: CDR1 ENHRY, CDR2 SYGVKD. The CDR3 is made up of 16 amino acids. CDR3 loop: CAIYSVGVGADYGYTF. The CDR3 DNA is TGTGCCATCTACTCAGTTGGTGTGGGGGCAGACTATGGCTACACCTTC.

The genes are TRBV5-8 and TRBJ2-4; 10 positions match TRBD1. Per the germline V gene, CDR1 is SGHTS and CDR2 is YDEGEE. The CDR3 runs to 20 residues. V was pared by 4 bases and J by 3 bases, with 19 bases of the junction left unmatched. CDR3: CASSPEPGQGFSEGKNIQYF. CDR3 DNA: TGTGCCAGCAGCCCCGAACCGGGACAGGGGTTCAGTGAGGGCAAAAACATTCAGTACTTC.

The gene calls are TRBV5-1 and TRBJ2-1, with 7 bases aligning to TRBD2. Trimming at V came to 1 base and at J to 0 bases, leaving 4 bases not matched to a gene. Per germline, CDR1 SGHRS and CDR2 YFSETQ. The CDR3 runs 16 residues. The CDR3, as DNA: TGCGCCAGCAGCTTGACAAGGACTAGCTCCTACAATGAGCAGTTCTTC. Amino acids: CASSLTRTSSYNEQFF.

This chain uses TRBV4-3 with TRBJ2-7; D is possibly TRBD2 (6 bases). This CDR3 is built from 15 residues. Germline V gene lookup returns CDR1 LGHNA and CDR2 YSLEER. V lost 3 bases and J 7 bases, leaving 19 bases between the germline ends. Written as DNA, the CDR3 is TGCGCCAGCAGCCACGTCTGGGGGGAAGGGAAAGAGCAGTACTTC. This translates into CASSHVWGEGKEQYF.

This clone turned up a few times. V and J are TRBV5-1 and TRBJ1-1; 8 bases are shared with TRBD1. This CDR3 is 15 amino acids long. Germline V gene lookup returns CDR1 SGHRS and CDR2 YFSETQ. The junction had 11 bases not matched to a gene; V was cut back by 6 bases and J by 4 bases. The CDR3 DNA reads as TGCGCCAGCACCCGAGGAGTCCAGGGGGCCACTGAAGCTTTCTTT. It is translated as CASTRGVQGATEAFF.

The CDR3 sequence is CASSQHLNPHQATVNTEAFF. The CDR3 DNA reads as TGTGCCAGCAGCCAACATTTAAACCCACACCAGGCGACAGTGAACACTGAAGCTTTCTTT. The chain carries TRBV4-2 and TRBJ1-1, with D possibly matching TRBD1 (5 bases). The ends were cut back, 2 bases at V and 0 bases at J, with 25 bases in the middle. The CDR3 is made up of 20 amino acids. The germline CDR1 and CDR2 sequences are LGHNA and YNFKEQ.

The chain couples TRBV7-2 to TRBJ1-2; D remains ambiguous. Germline assignment: CDR1 SGHTA and CDR2 FQGNSA. The CDR3 extends over 11 amino acids. V lost 2 bases and J lost 8, with 6 bases in between. CDR3 sequence: CASSLTRGYTF. The CDR3, as DNA: TGTGCCAGCAGCTTAACCCGGGGCTACACCTTC. The variable domain in full, completed from reference TRBV7-2 and TRBJ1-2, reads GAGVSQSPSNKVTEKGKDVELRCDPISGHTALYWYRQSLGQGLEFLIYFQGNSAPDKSGLPSDRFSAERTGGSVSTLTIQRTQQEDSAVYLCASSLTRGYTFGSGTRLTVV.

The chain employs TRBV27 and TRBJ2-1; 7 bases line up with TRBD1. The trim removed 6 bases at V and 3 bases at J, leaving 17 bases unmatched. The germline gives CDR1 MNHEY, CDR2 SMNVEV (reference sequence). CDR3 length: 18 residues. The CDR3: CASSQTKGQPHLYNEQFF. CDR3 DNA: TGTGCCAGCAGCCAGACGAAGGGACAGCCGCACCTCTACAATGAGCAGTTCTTC.

The sample holds one count of this clone. The rearrangement uses TRBV11-2 and TRBJ2-7; 8 nucleotides match TRBD2. The CDR3 is made up of 16 amino acids. V shed 3 bases and J 0 bases; nucleotides not matched to a gene: 7. From germline, CDR1 is SGHAT and CDR2 FQNNGV. The CDR3 DNA reads as TGTGCCAGCAGCTTCCGGGGGGGCCCGAGCTCCTACGAGCAGTACTTC. Translation: CASSFRGGPSSYEQYF.

This clone was seen only a few times. The rearrangement joins TRBV9 to TRBJ1-4; D might be TRBD1 (6 bases). This CDR3 has 14 residues. CDR1 is SGDLS, CDR2 YYNGEE, per germline. Trimming removed 5 bases from V and 7 bases from J, with 15 bases in between. The CDR3 reads CASSARDIPEKLFF. The CDR3 DNA reads as TGTGCCAGCAGTGCCAGGGACATTCCTGAAAAACTGTTTTTT.

This clone was picked up a small number of times. The V call is TRBV10-3, the J call TRBJ2-2, with 8 bases aligning to TRBD1. The CDR3 length is 13 residues. Trimming removed 3 bases from V and 11 bases from J; junction bases left unmatched: 5. Germline CDR1 reads ENHRY; CDR2 reads SYGVKD. CDR3 nucleotides: TGTGCCATCAGTGACCGGGACAGGAAAGAGCTGTTTTTT. The encoded protein is CAISDRDRKELFF.

This clone appeared once. The chain has TRBV5-1 and TRBJ1-2; perhaps TRBD1 as D (5 bases). Trimming took 2 bases from V and 6 from J, leaving 14 bases between them. CDR3 size: 14 residues. The germline V gene encodes CDR1 SGHRS and CDR2 YFSETQ. CDR3 nucleotides: TGCGCCAGCAGCTTTTATGGGGCTCTTGATGGCTACACCTTC. This codes for CASSFYGALDGYTF.

This chain uses TRBV5-5 with TRBJ1-5; D perhaps matches TRBD1 (6 bases). V was cut by 0 bases and J by 2 bases, with 15 bases left in between. In germline, CDR1 is SGHKS, CDR2 YYEKEE (reference sequence). This CDR3 is built from 17 residues. CDR3 bases: TGTGCCAGCAGCTTGGGGCTCGGATCAGGGGGCAATCAGCCCCAGCATTTT. This encodes CASSLGLGSGGNQPQHF.

The genes are TRBV2 and TRBJ2-2, with TRBD1 identical over 7 bases. The junction had 11 bases not matched to a gene; V was cut back by 10 bases and J by 0 bases. This CDR3 has 16 residues. The V gene's germline CDR1 is SNHLY and CDR2 FYNNEI. CDR3 bases: TGTGCCACCTCAAACCCCGGGACAGCGAACACCGGGGAGCTGTTTTTT. Translated, it gives CATSNPGTANTGELFF.